This entry lists 24 T cell receptor beta chains sequenced from one sample in a study of shared clonotypes between healthy human individuals. The assay was immunoSEQ multiplex PCR, and TCRdb's table has in-frame clones only and misses some. The table has around 2.1 million clones, under 95% seen once; the top ten hold 1.5% to 2%. Naive-designated CD8 cells lacked CD45RO, were positively enriched for CCR7, and omitted terminally differentiated effector memory CD45RA+ cells. The source material was naive CD8+ T cells from PBMCs. These receptors came from a man between 18 and 35 years old in good health. Some clones in this sample may be carry-over from other donors' samples.

J is TRBJ2-5 and V is TRBV7-6; 8 bases are a match to TRBD1. Germline trimming cut 3 bases from V and 2 bases from J; bases unmatched to any gene: 5. This CDR3 is 15 amino acids long. Germline CDR1 is SGHVS and CDR2 is FNYEAQ. CDR3 DNA sequence: TGTGCCAGCAGCTTGACGACAGGGGTACAAGAGACCCAGTACTTC. Protein: CASSLTTGVQETQYF.

This chain joins TRBV28 and TRBJ1-1; 7 bases fit TRBD1. Germline CDR1 reads MDHEN; CDR2 reads SYDVKM. Trimming at V came to 6 bases and at J to 3 bases, leaving 10 bases not matched to a gene. CDR3 length: 15 amino acids. DNA for the CDR3: TGTGCCAGCAGGGGGGGGACAGTAATTGACACTGAAGCTTTCTTT. This translates into CASRGGTVIDTEAFF.

The J gene is TRBJ2-5, the V gene TRBV7-9; D is perhaps TRBD1 (5 bases). The CDR3 totals 11 residues. V was shortened by 7 bases and J by 4 bases, with 7 bases between the two germline ends. Per germline, CDR1 SEHNR and CDR2 FQNEAQ (reference sequence). CDR3 sequence (DNA): TGTGCCAGCAAGCAGGGAGAGACCCAGTACTTC. It specifies CASKQGETQYF.

In this sample, this clone turned up once. The chain has TRBV5-4 and TRBJ2-7; 7 bases map to TRBD2. CDR1 and CDR2 (germline): SGHNT, YYREEE (reference sequence). V was clipped by 4 bases and J by 3 bases; unmatched bases: 19. The CDR3 is 18 amino acids. The DNA for the CDR3 is TGTGCCAGCAGCGTCTATCCGTGGACTAGTCGAGAGATCTACGAGCAGTACTTC. Translation gives CASSVYPWTSREIYEQYF.

The rearrangement links TRBV5-1 to TRBJ2-7; a possible D gene is TRBD1 (5 bases). The CDR3 extends over 16 amino acids. Germline V gives CDR1 SGHRS, CDR2 YFSETQ. The germline V and J ends were trimmed by 0 bases and 0 bases, with 13 bases remaining between them. In DNA form, the CDR3 reads TGCGCCAGCAGCTTGGAGGGGCCTTCCCTCTCCTACGAGCAGTACTTC. It yields the protein CASSLEGPSLSYEQYF.

Concerning this clone: Different DNA sequences within this sample yield the same CDR3. The rearrangement uses TRBV6-6 and TRBJ2-3; no reliable D call. The CDR3 runs 13 residues. Germline V gene sequence: CDR1 MNHNY, CDR2 SVGAGI (reference sequence). Trimming took off 3 bases at V and 2 bases at J, with 6 bases between the two ends. The CDR3 here is CASSYLSTDTQYF. The CDR3 nucleotides are TGTGCCAGCAGTTATCTTTCCACAGATACGCAGTATTTT.

This rearrangement joins TRBV2 to TRBJ2-2; 7 bases agree with TRBD2. CDR3 size: 17 residues. V shed 2 bases, J shed 2 bases, and the junction held 8 bases outside the gene matches. The germline CDR1 and CDR2 sequences are SNHLY and FYNNEI. The CDR3 coding sequence is TGTGCCAGCAGTGAAAATCGGGAGGAGCGAAACACCGGGGAGCTGTTTTTT. Its translation is CASSENREERNTGELFF.

The genes are TRBV5-4 and TRBJ1-5; D not certain. V was trimmed by 0 bases and J by 1 base, leaving 8 bases between them. CDR3 length: 15 amino acids. Germline V gene sequence: CDR1 SGHNT, CDR2 YYREEE (reference sequence). Here the CDR3 reads CASSLGPGSNQPQHF. The CDR3 DNA reads as TGTGCCAGCAGCTTGGGACCAGGCAGCAATCAGCCCCAGCATTTT.

This clone was found a few times. Other DNA sequences in this specimen translate into the identical CDR3. This chain joins TRBV27 and TRBJ2-7; 7 bases are shared with TRBD2. The CDR3 has 13 residues. Germline lookup yields CDR1 MNHEY and CDR2 SMNVEV (reference sequence). V dropped 4 bases and J dropped 3; count of bases not matched to a gene: 3. As DNA, the CDR3 is TGTGCCAGCAGTTGGGGACTACGCTACGAGCAGTACTTC. Translating gives CASSWGLRYEQYF.

J is TRBJ2-5 and V is TRBV7-9; D might be TRBD2 (6 bases). Between the trimmed V and J ends, which lost 2 bases and 3 bases, there was a span of 10 bases. The CDR3 has 14 amino acids. Per germline, CDR1 SEHNR and CDR2 FQNEAQ (reference sequence). The CDR3 coding sequence is TGTGCCAGCAGCTTACGGGTAGCGGAAGAGACCCAGTACTTC. Translation: CASSLRVAEETQYF.

This clone came up a few times. This same CDR3 is encoded by further DNA sequences in the sample. The genes are TRBV9 and TRBJ2-7; perhaps D is TRBD1 or TRBD2 (5 bases each). Germline V gives CDR1 SGDLS, CDR2 YYNGEE. CDR3 size: 14 residues. The V end lost 2 bases, the J end lost 0 bases, and 9 bases lay between the germline ends. CDR3 in DNA: TGTGCCAGCAGCGTGGGACGGAGCTCCTACGAGCAGTACTTC. Amino acids: CASSVGRSSYEQYF.

The rearrangement links TRBV6-1 to TRBJ2-7, with D tentatively TRBD2 (5 bases). Trimming left V 3 bases short and J 5 bases short, with 14 bases between. Per the germline V gene, CDR1 is MNHNS and CDR2 is SASEGT. This CDR3 spans 14 amino acids. The chain's CDR3 is CASSDPRTEDEQYF. In DNA, the CDR3 is TGTGCCAGCAGTGATCCTCGGACGGAGGACGAGCAGTACTTC.

The rearrangement uses TRBV7-2 and TRBJ1-2, with D maybe TRBD1 (5 bases). CDR1 is SGHTA, CDR2 FQGNSA, per germline. Trimming stripped 3 bases from V and 3 bases from J, with 17 bases between. The CDR3 extends over 16 amino acids. This CDR3 reads CASSFGTKEFYYGYTF. CDR3 bases: TGTGCCAGCAGCTTCGGGACTAAGGAGTTTTACTATGGCTACACCTTC. Combining the CDR3 with reference TRBV7-2 and TRBJ1-2 gives the whole variable domain GAGVSQSPSNKVTEKGKDVELRCDPISGHTALYWYRQSLGQGLEFLIYFQGNSAPDKSGLPSDRFSAERTGGSVSTLTIQRTQQEDSAVYLCASSFGTKEFYYGYTFGSGTRLTVV.

This clone has only one observation. J is TRBJ2-7 and V is TRBV5-8; no definite D call. V lost 6 bases and J lost 5, with 18 bases in between. The CDR3 contains 14 residues. Germline loops: CDR1 SGHTS, CDR2 YDEGEE. CDR3 coding DNA: TGTGCCAGCAACCTGGGGAATGTGGTCCACGAGCAGTACTTC. This sequence encodes CASNLGNVVHEQYF.

This clone was recorded only once. In DNA, the CDR3 is TGCAGCGTTAGGCCGGGGGGGGTCTCCTACGAGCAGTACTTC. This codes for CSVRPGGVSYEQYF. V is TRBV29-1 and J is TRBJ2-7; 8 bases match TRBD2. From germline, CDR1 is SQVTM and CDR2 ANQGSEA. The CDR3 spans 14 residues. V dropped 5 bases and J dropped 0; count of bases not matched to a gene: 6.

The V gene is TRBV9, the J gene TRBJ1-2; the D is unclear. CDR3 length: 13 residues. V was clipped by 3 bases and J by 5 bases, with 11 bases between them. Germline V gives CDR1 SGDLS, CDR2 YYNGEE. The CDR3 sequence: CASSGPVPYGYTF. The CDR3 DNA follows: TGTGCCAGCAGCGGACCGGTGCCGTATGGCTACACCTTC.

The rearrangement links TRBV15 to TRBJ2-5; no clear D. Germline V gene data show CDR1 as LNHNV and CDR2 as YYDKDF (reference sequence). V was cut by 4 bases and J by 2 bases, with 11 bases left in between. The CDR3 contains 14 residues. The DNA of the CDR3 is TGTGCCACCAGCACCGGTGGGGTTCAAGAGACCCAGTACTTC. Translation gives CATSTGGVQETQYF.

The chain recombines TRBV7-2 with TRBJ2-7; D not resolved. V was cut by 2 bases and J by 2 bases, with 13 bases left in between. Germline CDR1 is SGHTA and CDR2 is FQGNSA. This CDR3 region has 15 residues. In nucleotides, the CDR3 is TGTGCCAGCAGCTTAAGTTTTGCAGCCCCCTACGAGCAGTACTTC. It codes for CASSLSFAAPYEQYF. The full variable domain, with the rest looked up from reference TRBV7-2 and TRBJ2-7, is GAGVSQSPSNKVTEKGKDVELRCDPISGHTALYWYRQSLGQGLEFLIYFQGNSAPDKSGLPSDRFSAERTGGSVSTLTIQRTQQEDSAVYLCASSLSFAAPYEQYFGPGTRLTVT.

The CDR3 sequence: CASSYSGATGNTIYF. The CDR3 DNA is TGTGCCAGCAGTTACTCTGGTGCGACTGGAAACACCATATATTTT. The chain links TRBV6-5 to TRBJ1-3; D remains ambiguous. The CDR3 has 15 residues. The ends were cut back, 0 bases at V and 2 bases at J, with 8 bases in the middle. CDR1 is MNHEY and CDR2 is SVGAGI in the germline V gene.

The chain couples TRBV19 to TRBJ1-2, with D perhaps TRBD1 (5 bases). CDR1 is LNHDA and CDR2 is SQIVND in the germline V gene (reference sequence). V was shortened by 4 bases and J by 5 bases, with 14 bases between the two germline ends. The CDR3 extends over 14 amino acids. Here the CDR3 DNA reads TGTGCCAGTAGTACGACGGGCAGGGAGTATGGCTACACCTTC. Its translation is CASSTTGREYGYTF.

A word on this clone: The sample has other DNA sequences that encode this CDR3 too. The chain has TRBV5-4 and TRBJ1-2, with D uncertain. This CDR3 is built from 12 residues. The germline gives CDR1 SGHNT, CDR2 YYREEE (reference sequence). Trimming shortened V by 0 bases and J by 4 bases, and 4 bases separated the two germline ends. CDR3 loop: CASSLVGYGYTF. CDR3 nucleotide sequence: TGTGCCAGCAGCTTGGTGGGCTATGGCTACACCTTC.

The CDR3, as DNA: TGTGCCAGCAGTTTGACAGGGGGCAACGGGGAGCTGTTTTTT. This encodes CASSLTGGNGELFF. The chain carries TRBV28 and TRBJ2-2, with 10 bases that match TRBD1. The V gene's germline CDR1 is MDHEN and CDR2 SYDVKM. The CDR3 is made up of 14 amino acids. J was trimmed by 7 bases and V by 3 bases; bases with no gene match: 2.

The chain has TRBV27 and TRBJ1-2; weak D call: TRBD1 (6 bases). This CDR3 is built from 12 residues. V was clipped by 7 bases and J by 8 bases, with 14 bases between them. CDR1 is MNHEY and CDR2 is SMNVEV in the germline V gene (reference sequence). The CDR3 DNA reads TGTGCCAGCATCCGGACAGTCAGGGGCTACACCTTC. Its translation is CASIRTVRGYTF.

The rearrangement uses TRBV27 and TRBJ1-5, with TRBD1 identical over 12 bases. The CDR3 has 14 amino acids. Germline V gives CDR1 MNHEY, CDR2 SMNVEV (reference sequence). V was pared by 8 bases and J by 7 bases, with 6 bases of the junction left unmatched. The CDR3 loop reads CASGTGGFGQPQHF. The CDR3 DNA reads TGTGCCAGCGGGACAGGGGGCTTTGGGCAGCCCCAGCATTTT.